The sequence of this T cell receptor (beta chain) was determined in a study of blood T cell repertoires in COVID-19 (dated by TCRdb to the early 2020s). For the wider study: Collaborator samples came from the United States, Italy and Spain and covered acute and convalescent phases of COVID-19. The dataset comprised deeply sampled blood TCRbeta repertoires from subjects exposed to, actively infected with, or recovered from COVID-19. Where available, HLA class I and class II types were obtained from metadata supplied by the sample provider rather than from assay-based typing. The repertoires were made available in a free public database intended to serve as a resource for research on the immune response to SARS-CoV-2. The samples were drawn from the first 160 participants of the ongoing ImmuneRACE study and from more than 1,000 subjects provided by 6 global collaborators. A de-identified subject ID, COVID-19 status, age in years and sex were almost always included in the sample metadata. The material from the prospective study consisted of cDNA or gDNA derived from T cells, B-cell-depleted T cells, or PBMCs. Overall study results and their limits: Clinical and demographic metadata were provided uncurated, with the amount varying by source and participant.

Between the V and J ends, shortened by 0 bases and 0 bases respectively, the junction contains 14 bases. The CDR3 runs 17 amino acids, cysteine and phenylalanine included. Only CDR3 DNA is held: 51 bases, read in frame from base 1. Taken from the germline V gene, the CDR1 and CDR2 loops are SGHDN and FVKESK. In the case of this clone: Its antigen target is currently unknown. No base-level quality is on record; no much larger clone is a single base apart.

The immunoSEQ Assay, a bias-controlled multiplex PCR, was used to amplify TCRbeta CDR3 regions from genomic DNA. The authors processed their data as follows. Nucleated cell counts per sample were estimated from amplification of reference gene primers within the assay. To quantify the absolute abundance of each unique TCRbeta CDR3 rearrangement, sequence reads were collapsed and filtered. For each sample, productive Simpson clonality was calculated as the square root of Simpson's diversity index across productive rearrangements. TCRdb re-hosts the immuneACCESS table, in-frame sequences only. Its copies lack some clones; in the studies checked, an unresolved V gene accounts for under half of them, and the cause for the rest is not known. That table supplies the V and J calls and clone size; D and trimming were determined from the DNA. Recorded for this sample are 310,000 or so clones; roughly 90% of them occurred a single time. The ten largest account for approximately 10% of the sample.

At one collaborating source in Seattle, patients were enrolled during active infection and were followed longitudinally through the course of disease. Each collaborating institution followed its own protocols to collect whole blood in K2EDTA tubes. For TCRbeta analysis, collaborator samples were shipped as frozen whole blood, as isolated PBMCs, or as DNA extracted from either sample type. The rearrangement joined TRBV14 to TRBJ2-5; TRBD1 is a possible D gene, resting on 5 matching bases. The receptor's source is a man younger than 40 with COVID-19, enrolled during active disease. The sample taken for sequencing was peripheral blood. In nucleotide form, the sequence is TGTGCCAGCAGCCAAGATGGGTGGACACCCAACCAAGAGACCCAGTACTTC. Its coded protein is CASSQDGWTPNQETQYF.